The rows below give T cell receptor beta chains drawn from one sample of a study of T cells in Graves' hyperthyroidism and ophthalmopathy. TCRdb reanalysed the multiplex PCR reads using MiXCR and keeps one entry per CDR3 protein. The sample holds about 360,000 distinct CDR3 sequences, approximately 13% seen once. Sequenced input: blood. The receptors were gathered from a young man with Graves' hyperthyroidism that later progressed to Graves' ophthalmopathy. The CDR3 runs from the conserved cysteine through the conserved F or W. The D gene is left open where the match is weak. The listing skips clone size in some rows; elsewhere it reads once, few, many or a size class.

j_gene,abundance,v_gene,d_gene,CDR3aa,CDR3nt
TRBJ2-7,many,TRBV11-3,-,CASSLNGIGYEQYF,TGTGCCAGCAGCTTGAACGGAATCGGCTACGAGCAGTACTTC
TRBJ2-2,-,TRBV19,TRBD1,CASKGGTGGRTGELFF,TGTGCCAGTAAGGGAGGGACAGGGGGCCGCACCGGGGAGCTGTTTTTT
TRBJ2-7,few,TRBV9,TRBD2,CASSVGASGAYEQYF,TGTGCCAGCAGCGTAGGGGCTAGCGGGGCATACGAGCAGTACTTC
TRBJ1-2,many,TRBV29-1,-,CSAVGTRQGYGYTF,TGCAGCGCCGTCGGGACGCGCCAAGGGTATGGCTACACCTTC
TRBJ2-1,-,TRBV12-3/TRBV12-4,-,CASSPPLRNEQFF,TGTGCCAGCAGTCCTCCCCTTAGGAATGAGCAGTTCTTC
TRBJ1-6,-,TRBV6-2/TRBV6-3,-,CASSYSGKPSSYNSPLHF,TGTGCCAGCAGTTACTCGGGCAAACCAAGCTCCTATAATTCACCCCTCCACTTT
TRBJ1-4,many,TRBV6-5,-,CASSYAGEKLFF,TGTGCCAGCAGTTACGCTGGGGAAAAACTGTTTTTT
TRBJ2-2,many,TRBV24-1,-,CATSGTLLNTGELFF,TGTGCCACCAGTGGGACCTTACTGAACACCGGGGAGCTGTTTTTT
TRBJ2-2,few,TRBV10-1,-,CASSENQVGELFF,TGCGCCAGCAGTGAGAATCAGGTTGGGGAGCTGTTTTTT
TRBJ1-2,many,TRBV28,TRBD1,CASSSWTGSRANYGYTF,TGTGCCAGCAGTTCCTGGACAGGGTCGCGGGCGAACTATGGCTACACCTTC
TRBJ2-1,-,TRBV6-1,TRBD2,CASSNTPLAGVNNEQFF,TGTGCCAGCAGTAACACCCCGCTAGCGGGGGTTAACAATGAGCAGTTCTTC
TRBJ2-5,few,TRBV7-3,TRBD1,CASSSDRDQETQYF,TGTGCCAGCAGCTCCGACAGGGACCAAGAGACCCAGTACTTC
TRBJ1-1,many,TRBV29-1,-,CSVEVWGFDTEAFF,TGCAGCGTTGAAGTTTGGGGATTTGACACTGAAGCTTTCTTT
TRBJ2-6,few,TRBV27,TRBD1,CASSPGQGAPGANVLTF,TGTGCCAGCAGTCCGGGACAGGGGGCGCCTGGGGCCAACGTCCTGACTTTC
TRBJ2-1,-,TRBV19,TRBD2,CASSTSGGAEEQFF,TGTGCCAGTAGTACCAGCGGGGGGGCCGAGGAGCAGTTCTTC
TRBJ2-7,many,TRBV10-3,TRBD1,CAISEDQTGNEQYF,TGTGCCATCAGTGAGGACCAGACAGGGAACGAGCAGTACTTC
TRBJ1-1,few,TRBV24-1,-,CATSDTHGMNTEAFF,TGTGCCACCAGTGATACCCATGGGATGAACACTGAAGCTTTCTTT
TRBJ2-7,-,TRBV11-2,TRBD2,CASSPGGVPRQYF,TGTGCCAGCAGCCCGGGAGGGGTTCCTCGGCAGTACTTC
TRBJ1-6,-,TRBV28,TRBD1,CARSLPGGGNSPLHF,TGTGCCAGGAGTTTACCAGGGGGCGGTAATTCACCCCTCCACTTT
TRBJ1-4,many,TRBV18,TRBD1,CASSPLDRDEKLFF,TGTGCCAGCTCACCTCTCGACAGGGATGAAAAACTGTTTTTT
TRBJ2-3,-,TRBV27,TRBD2,CASSWSGGLADTQYF,TGTGCCAGCAGTTGGAGCGGGGGCCTCGCAGATACGCAGTATTTT
TRBJ2-1,many,TRBV24-1,TRBD1,CATSDFKGGRINEQFF,TGTGCCACCAGTGATTTCAAAGGGGGCCGGATCAATGAGCAGTTCTTC